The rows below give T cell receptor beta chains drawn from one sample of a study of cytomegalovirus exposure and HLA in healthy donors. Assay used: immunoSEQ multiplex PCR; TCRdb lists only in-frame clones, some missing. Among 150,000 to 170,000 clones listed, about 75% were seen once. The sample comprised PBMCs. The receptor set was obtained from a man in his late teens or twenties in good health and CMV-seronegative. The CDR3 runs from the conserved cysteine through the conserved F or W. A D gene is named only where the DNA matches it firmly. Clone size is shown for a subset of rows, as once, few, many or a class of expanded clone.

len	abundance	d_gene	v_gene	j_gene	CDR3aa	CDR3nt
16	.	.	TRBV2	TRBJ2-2	CASSDRLSGGTGELFF	TGTGCCAGCAGTGACCGGCTGTCTGGAGGTACCGGGGAGCTGTTTTTT
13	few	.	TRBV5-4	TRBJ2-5	CASSFVDQETQYF	TGTGCCAGCAGCTTTGTCGACCAAGAGACCCAGTACTTC
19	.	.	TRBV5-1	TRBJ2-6	CASSAAPGTSRSGANVLTF	TGCGCCAGCAGCGCCGCCCCCGGGACATCCCGCTCTGGGGCCAACGTCCTGACTTTC
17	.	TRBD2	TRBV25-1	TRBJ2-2	CASTPRGLAAGTGELFF	TGTGCCAGCACTCCCCGCGGGCTAGCGGCGGGTACCGGGGAGCTGTTTTTT
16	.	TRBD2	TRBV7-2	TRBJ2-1	CASSLDRTGGHNEQFF	TGTGCCAGCAGCTTAGATAGGACGGGAGGCCACAATGAGCAGTTCTTC
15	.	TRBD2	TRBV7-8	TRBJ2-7	CASSLEPGLLNEQYF	TGTGCCAGCAGCTTAGAGCCGGGACTACTAAACGAGCAGTACTTC
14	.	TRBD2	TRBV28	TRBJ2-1	CATSPGLAGEEQFF	TGTGCCACTAGCCCGGGACTAGCGGGTGAGGAGCAGTTCTTC
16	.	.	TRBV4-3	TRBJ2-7	CASSQDGGGGSYEQYF	TGCGCCAGCAGCCAAGATGGAGGGGGGGGATCCTACGAGCAGTACTTC
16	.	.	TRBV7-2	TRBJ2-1	CASSLVLREKLNEQFF	TGTGCCAGCAGCTTAGTGTTGAGGGAGAAGTTGAACGAGCAGTTCTTC
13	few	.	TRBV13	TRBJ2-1	CASSFQRGNEQFF	TGTGCCAGCAGCTTCCAGCGAGGCAATGAGCAGTTCTTC
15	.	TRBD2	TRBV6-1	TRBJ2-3	CASSELAASTDTQYF	TGTGCCAGCAGTGAGCTAGCGGCTAGCACAGATACGCAGTATTTT
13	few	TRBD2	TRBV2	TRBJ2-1	CASSDAGANEQFF	TGTGCCAGCAGTGATGCGGGAGCCAATGAGCAGTTCTTC
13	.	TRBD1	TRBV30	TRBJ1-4	CAGGQPTNEKLFF	TGTGCCGGGGGACAGCCAACTAATGAAAAACTGTTTTTT
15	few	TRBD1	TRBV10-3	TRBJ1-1	CAIGQGVGLNTEAFF	TGTGCCATCGGGCAGGGGGTGGGTTTGAACACTGAAGCTTTCTTT
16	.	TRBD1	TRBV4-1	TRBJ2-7	CASSQATGGRSYEQYF	TGCGCCAGCAGCCAGGCGACAGGGGGTCGCTCCTACGAGCAGTACTTC
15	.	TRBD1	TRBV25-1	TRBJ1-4	CASSETDRFREKLFF	TGTGCCAGCAGTGAGACGGACAGGTTTCGCGAAAAACTGTTTTTT
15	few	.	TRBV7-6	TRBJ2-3	CASSPRGAVIDTQYF	TGTGCCAGCAGCCCCCGGGGAGCTGTGATAGATACGCAGTATTTT
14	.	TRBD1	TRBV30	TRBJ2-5	CAWSADRGQETQYF	TGTGCCTGGAGCGCCGACAGGGGGCAAGAGACCCAGTACTTC
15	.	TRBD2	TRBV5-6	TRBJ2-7	CASSFDGGATYEQYF	TGTGCCAGCAGCTTCGACGGGGGGGCAACCTACGAGCAGTACTTC
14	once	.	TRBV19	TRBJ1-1	CASTYGRGRTEAFF	TGTGCCAGTACCTATGGGCGGGGTAGAACTGAAGCTTTCTTT
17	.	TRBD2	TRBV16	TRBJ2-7	CASSHSPGTSGRYEQYF	TGTGCCAGCAGCCATTCCCCCGGGACTAGCGGGAGGTACGAGCAGTACTTC
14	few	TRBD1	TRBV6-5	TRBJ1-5	CASSLGQVNQPQHF	TGTGCCAGCAGCCTGGGACAGGTGAATCAGCCCCAGCATTTT
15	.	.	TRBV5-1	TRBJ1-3	CASSSIGASGNTIYF	TGCGCCAGCAGCTCGATAGGGGCCTCTGGAAACACCATATATTTT
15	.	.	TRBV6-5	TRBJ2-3	CASTTGVSNTDTQYF	TGTGCCAGCACCACGGGAGTCTCGAACACAGATACGCAGTATTTT
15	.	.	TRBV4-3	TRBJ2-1	CASSQGRDSYNEQFF	TGCGCCAGCAGCCAGGGTCGGGACTCCTACAATGAGCAGTTCTTC
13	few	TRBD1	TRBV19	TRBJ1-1	CASRQGWNTEAFF	TGTGCCAGTAGACAGGGGTGGAACACTGAAGCTTTCTTT
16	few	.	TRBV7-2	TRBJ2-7	CASSLEGTGLSYEQYF	TGTGCCAGCAGCTTAGAGGGAACAGGCCTCTCCTACGAGCAGTACTTC
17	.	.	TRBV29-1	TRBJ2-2	CSVEERSAIANTGELFF	TGCAGCGTTGAAGAGAGGTCAGCGATTGCGAACACCGGGGAGCTGTTTTTT
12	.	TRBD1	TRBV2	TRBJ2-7	CASRYTGGEQYF	TGTGCCAGCAGATATACAGGGGGCGAGCAGTACTTC
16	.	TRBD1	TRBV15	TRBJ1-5	CATSRGGDRGDQPQHF	TGTGCCACCAGCAGAGGGGGGGACAGGGGGGATCAGCCCCAGCATTTT
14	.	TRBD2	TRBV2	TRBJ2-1	CASSGTSGVNEQFF	TGTGCCAGCAGTGGGACTAGCGGAGTCAATGAGCAGTTCTTC
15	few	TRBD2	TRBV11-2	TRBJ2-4	CASSPQWGGSNIQYF	TGTGCCAGCAGCCCCCAGTGGGGGGGATCAAACATTCAGTACTTC
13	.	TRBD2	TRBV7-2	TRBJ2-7	CASTAGVPYEQYF	TGTGCCAGCACAGCGGGAGTACCCTACGAGCAGTACTTC
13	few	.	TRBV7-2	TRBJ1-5	CASSSRGNQPQHF	TGTGCCAGCAGCTCTCGAGGCAATCAGCCCCAGCATTTT
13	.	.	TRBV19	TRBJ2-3	CASSIPRTDTQYF	TGTGCCAGTAGTATCCCTCGTACAGATACGCAGTATTTT
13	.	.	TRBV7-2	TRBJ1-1	CASSKRGDTEAFF	TGTGCCAGCAGTAAGCGGGGGGACACTGAAGCTTTCTTT
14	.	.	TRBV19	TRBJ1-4	CASTPRQGNEKLFF	TGTGCCAGTACCCCCCGGCAGGGAAATGAAAAACTGTTTTTT
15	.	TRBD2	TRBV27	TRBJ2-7	CASRPTSGSGYEQYF	TGTGCCAGCAGGCCCACTAGCGGGAGTGGGTACGAGCAGTACTTC
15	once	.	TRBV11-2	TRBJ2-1	CASSPRLEVDNEQFF	TGTGCCAGCAGCCCTCGACTAGAGGTTGACAATGAGCAGTTCTTC
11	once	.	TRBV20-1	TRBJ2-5	CSARGEETQYF	TGCAGTGCGCGCGGGGAAGAGACCCAGTACTTC
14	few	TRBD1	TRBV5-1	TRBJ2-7	CASHTGQGTYEQYF	TGCGCCTCTCATACGGGACAGGGGACCTACGAGCAGTACTTC
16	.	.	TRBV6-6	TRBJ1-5	CASSSIRQDSNQPQHF	TGTGCCAGCAGTTCGATCCGACAGGATAGCAATCAGCCCCAGCATTTT
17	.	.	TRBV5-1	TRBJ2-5	CASSLGIAEMRQETQYF	TGCGCCAGCAGCTTGGGTATAGCGGAGATGAGACAAGAGACCCAGTACTTC
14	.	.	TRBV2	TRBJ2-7	CASSEEQGPYEQYF	TGTGCCAGCAGTGAAGAGCAGGGCCCCTACGAGCAGTACTTC
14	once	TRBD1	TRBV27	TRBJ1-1	CASSSRTGNTEAFF	TGTGCCAGCAGTTCCCGGACAGGGAACACTGAAGCTTTCTTT
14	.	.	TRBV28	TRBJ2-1	CASMGATTYNEQFF	TGTGCCAGCATGGGAGCCACCACCTACAATGAGCAGTTCTTC
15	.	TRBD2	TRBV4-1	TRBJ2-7	CASSHAGTSGYEQYF	TGCGCCAGCAGCCACGCCGGGACTAGCGGTTACGAGCAGTACTTC
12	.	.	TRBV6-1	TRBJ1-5	CASSHPGQPQHF	TGTGCCAGCAGTCACCCAGGACAGCCCCAGCATTTT
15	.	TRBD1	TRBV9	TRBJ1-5	CASSGPGQGSQPQHF	TGTGCCAGCAGCGGACCGGGACAGGGTAGTCAGCCCCAGCATTTT
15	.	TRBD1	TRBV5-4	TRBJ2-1	CASSLDGTGVHEQFF	TGTGCCAGCAGCTTGGACGGGACAGGGGTTCATGAGCAGTTCTTC